Following are 24 T cell receptor beta chains from one sample sequenced in a study of T cell responses to AZD1222 COVID-19 vaccine. Assay used: immunoSEQ multiplex PCR; TCRdb lists only in-frame clones, some missing. Seen here are 210,000 or so clones, approximately 94% observed once, and the top ten hold 1.7%. Sequenced here: peripheral blood, sampled 28 days after the second dose of the MenACWY control vaccine. Every receptor here comes from an adult who received the MenACWY meningococcal vaccine as a control.

The chain carries TRBV2 and TRBJ2-7, with D unclear. The CDR3 is 14 amino acids. CDR1 SNHLY and CDR2 FYNNEI come from the germline V gene. The ends were cut back, 4 bases at V and 5 bases at J, with 15 bases in the middle. The CDR3 protein is CASSGGSSTHEQYF. CDR3 DNA: TGTGCCAGCAGTGGCGGCAGTAGTACTCACGAGCAGTACTTC.

The rearrangement uses TRBV27 and TRBJ1-6; unclear D gene. This CDR3 contains 13 residues. Germline CDR1 is MNHEY and CDR2 is SMNVEV (reference sequence). V lost 3 bases to trimming and J lost 10 bases, with 10 bases between them. The CDR3 DNA follows: TGTGCCAGCAGTTTCAGTGAGGGCTCACCCCTCCACTTT. Translating gives CASSFSEGSPLHF.

This rearrangement joins TRBV28 to TRBJ1-5; a possible D gene is TRBD1 (6 bases). Trimming shortened V by 6 bases and J by 5 bases, and 17 bases separated the two germline ends. The V gene's germline CDR1 is MDHEN and CDR2 SYDVKM. The CDR3 length is 15 residues. The CDR3 spells CASSPSGAWDQPQHF. CDR3 sequence (DNA): TGTGCCAGCAGCCCCTCAGGGGCCTGGGATCAGCCCCAGCATTTT. The full variable domain, completed using reference TRBV28 and TRBJ1-5, is DVKVTQSSRYLVKRTGEKVFLECVQDMDHENMFWYRQDPGLGLRLIYFSYDVKMKEKGDIPEGYSVSREKKERFSLILESASTNQTSMYLCASSPSGAWDQPQHFGDGTRLSIL.

This chain connects TRBV5-5 to TRBJ1-5; 7 bases are shared with TRBD1. The CDR3 contains 14 residues. The V segment lost 3 bases and the J segment 9 bases; nucleotides outside the gene matches: 9. Germline CDR1 reads SGHKS; CDR2 reads YYEKEE (reference sequence). The CDR3 DNA sequence: TGTGCCAGCAGCTCCGGACAGGATCAATCGCCCCAGCATTTT. Translation gives CASSSGQDQSPQHF.

The chain joins TRBV19 to TRBJ2-2; 12 bases agree with TRBD2. CDR3 length: 16 residues. Trimming cost V 6 bases and J 7 bases; bases outside gene matches: 9. Germline CDR1 and CDR2: LNHDA and SQIVND (reference sequence). CDR3 residues: CASSRRLAGEFGELFF. The CDR3 bases are TGTGCCAGTAGCCGAAGACTAGCGGGAGAGTTCGGGGAGCTGTTTTTT.

This sequence joins TRBV6-1 and TRBJ2-6; no definite D call. CDR3 size: 17 residues. The ends were cut back, 1 base at V and 0 bases at J, with 10 bases in the middle. Germline lookup yields CDR1 MNHNS and CDR2 SASEGT. CDR3 DNA: TGTGCCAGCAGTGAAGAAACAGCCAGCTCTGGGGCCAACGTCCTGACTTTC. As protein: CASSEETASSGANVLTF.

This rearrangement joins TRBV28 to TRBJ2-7; D remains ambiguous. Germline CDR1 reads MDHEN; CDR2 reads SYDVKM. This CDR3 is built from 15 residues. The germline V and J ends were trimmed by 8 bases and 1 base, with 18 bases remaining between them. CDR3 coding DNA: TGTGCCAGCTACCCCTCGGCAGCGCAATCCTACGAGCAGTACTTC. As protein: CASYPSAAQSYEQYF.

The V gene is TRBV30, the J gene TRBJ2-7; 8 nucleotides match TRBD1. Germline V lookup: CDR1 GTSNPN, CDR2 SVGIG (reference sequence). After removal of 5 bases from V and 6 bases from J, the junction contained 9 bases not matched to a gene. The CDR3 spans 13 residues. CDR3 sequence reads: CAWGHGGQGEQYF. The CDR3 DNA sequence: TGTGCCTGGGGCCACGGAGGACAGGGCGAGCAGTACTTC.

The gene calls are TRBV12-3 or TRBV12-4 and TRBJ2-7; no firm D call. The CDR3 covers 13 residues. V was trimmed by 5 bases and J by 6 bases, leaving 14 bases between them. The CDR3 DNA sequence: TGTGCCAGCAGTCCTTCACTTTGGCGCGAGCAGTACTTC. Translation gives CASSPSLWREQYF.

The chain recombines TRBV3-1 (or the pseudogene TRBV3-2) with TRBJ2-7; 8 nucleotides align to TRBD2. Germline CDR1 is LGHDT and CDR2 is YNNKEL (reference sequence). The CDR3 has 16 amino acids. Trimming removed 1 base from V and 1 base from J; junction bases left unmatched: 6. This chain's CDR3 is CASSQGVAGLSYEQYF. The CDR3 nucleotides read TGTGCCAGCAGCCAAGGGGTAGCGGGACTTTCCTACGAGCAGTACTTC.

The chain carries TRBV2 and TRBJ2-1; TRBD2 is a possible D gene (5 bases). Germline V gene lookup returns CDR1 SNHLY and CDR2 FYNNEI. V was pared by 4 bases and J by 4 bases, with 8 bases between. The CDR3 has 13 residues. The CDR3 loop reads CASSARGYNEQFF. The CDR3, as DNA: TGTGCCAGCAGTGCCCGGGGTTACAATGAGCAGTTCTTC. Based on the CDR3 plus reference TRBV2 and TRBJ2-1, the full variable domain is EPEVTQTPSHQVTQMGQEVILRCVPISNHLYFYWYRQILGQKVEFLVSFYNNEISEKSEIFDDQFSVERPDGSNFTLKIRSTKLEDSAMYFCASSARGYNEQFFGPGTRLTVL.

This chain's CDR3 is CASRTGPYGYTF. As DNA, the CDR3 is TGTGCCAGCAGGACAGGGCCCTATGGCTACACCTTC. The chain joins TRBV27 to TRBJ1-2, with 7 bases lining up with TRBD1. V lost 6 bases and J lost 4; bases outside the gene matches: 2. Germline assignment: CDR1 MNHEY and CDR2 SMNVEV (reference sequence). The CDR3 spans 12 residues.

V is TRBV3-1 (or the pseudogene TRBV3-2) and J is TRBJ2-3; D uncertain. CDR1 is LGHDT, CDR2 YNNKEL, per germline (reference sequence). The ends were cut back, 2 bases at V and 5 bases at J, with 11 bases in the middle. The CDR3 has 14 residues. The CDR3, as DNA: TGTGCCAGCAGCCAATTAAGTTGGGGAGATACGCAGTATTTT. Its protein is CASSQLSWGDTQYF.

The V and J genes are TRBV19 and TRBJ2-1; D unclear. V was cut by 10 bases and J by 4 bases, with 8 bases left in between. Germline V gives CDR1 LNHDA, CDR2 SQIVND (reference sequence). There are 11 residues in the CDR3. The CDR3, as DNA: TGTGCCACCCTCGAATACAATGAGCAGTTCTTC. Translated, it gives CATLEYNEQFF. The full variable domain, in which reference TRBV19 and TRBJ2-1 provide the parts outside the CDR3, is DGGITQSPKYLFRKEGQNVTLSCEQNLNHDAMYWYRQDPGQGLRLIYYSQIVNDFQKGDIAEGYSVSREKKESFPLTVTSAQKNPTAFYLCATLEYNEQFFGPGTRLTVL.

The chain links TRBV7-2 to TRBJ1-1; TRBD1 matches at 10 bases. Germline CDR1 reads SGHTA; CDR2 reads FQGNSA. The CDR3 sequence is 13 residues long. Trimming at V came to 4 bases and at J to 11 bases, leaving 7 bases not matched to a gene. The chain's CDR3 is CASSWDRGSGAFF. CDR3 in DNA: TGTGCCAGCAGCTGGGACAGGGGTTCTGGGGCTTTCTTT.

The V call is TRBV6-5, the J call TRBJ1-4; the D gene is possibly TRBD1 (6 bases). Germline V gene sequence: CDR1 MNHEY, CDR2 SVGAGI. This CDR3 region has 14 residues. The V gene lost 5 bases and the J gene lost 4 bases, with 11 bases spanning the gap. CDR3 sequence (DNA): TGTGCCAGCAGTCCGACAGGCATTAATGAAAAACTGTTTTTT. Residues: CASSPTGINEKLFF.

The V call is TRBV7-9, the J call TRBJ1-1, with D possibly being TRBD1 (6 bases). The CDR3 spans 14 residues. Germline V CDR1 and CDR2: SEHNR, FQNEAQ (reference sequence). V lost 10 bases and J lost 2, with 17 bases in between. The CDR3 loop reads CATRGGAPNTEAFF. The CDR3 nucleotides are TGTGCCACACGTGGGGGGGCCCCAAACACTGAAGCTTTCTTT.

This clone appeared once. This chain joins TRBV29-1 and TRBJ2-3; D could derive from TRBD1 or TRBD2 (5 bases each). The CDR3 length is 13 residues. Germline lookup yields CDR1 SQVTM and CDR2 ANQGSEA. V shed 6 bases and J shed 2 bases, with 12 bases lying between them. CDR3 protein: CSVAGTSTDTQYF. CDR3 in DNA: TGCAGCGTCGCCGGGACCTCCACAGATACGCAGTATTTT.

The chain uses TRBV27 and TRBJ2-7; either TRBD1 or TRBD2 may supply D (5 bases each). The CDR3 loop spans 15 amino acids. CDR1 MNHEY and CDR2 SMNVEV come from the germline V gene (reference sequence). V was cut by 7 bases and J by 1 base, with 17 bases left in between. CDR3 protein: CASTPGGTLSYEQYF. The CDR3 nucleotides read TGTGCCAGCACCCCTGGGGGTACCCTATCCTACGAGCAGTACTTC.

Comment on this clone: The junction departs from germline at one end; a sequencing error may be responsible. J is TRBJ2-7 and V is TRBV7-9; D is unclear. This CDR3 is built from 13 residues. CDR1 is SEHNR, CDR2 FQNEAQ, per germline (reference sequence). The CDR3 reads CASSSTGSNEQYF. CDR3 sequence (DNA): TGTGCCAGCAGCTCCACCGGCTCCAACGAGCAGTACTTC.

This chain links TRBV28 with TRBJ2-3, with 10 bases fitting TRBD2. V shed 1 base, J shed 6 bases, and the junction held 4 bases outside the gene matches. This CDR3 has 15 amino acids. Per germline, CDR1 MDHEN and CDR2 SYDVKM. The CDR3 DNA follows: TGTGCCAGCAGTTTATCAGCGGGGGGGGTGGATACGCAGTATTTT. Translated: CASSLSAGGVDTQYF. The variable domain in full, with the rest retrieved from reference TRBV28 and TRBJ2-3, is DVKVTQSSRYLVKRTGEKVFLECVQDMDHENMFWYRQDPGLGLRLIYFSYDVKMKEKGDIPEGYSVSREKKERFSLILESASTNQTSMYLCASSLSAGGVDTQYFGPGTRLTVL.

The chain joins TRBV28 to TRBJ2-7; 8 bases align to TRBD1. CDR1 is MDHEN, CDR2 SYDVKM, per germline. V dropped 6 bases and J dropped 5; count of bases not matched to a gene: 9. The CDR3 covers 14 residues. This CDR3 is CASSPPGQVHEQYF. The CDR3 bases are TGTGCCAGCAGCCCCCCGGGACAGGTACACGAGCAGTACTTC. Full variable domain (missing parts from reference TRBV28 and TRBJ2-7): DVKVTQSSRYLVKRTGEKVFLECVQDMDHENMFWYRQDPGLGLRLIYFSYDVKMKEKGDIPEGYSVSREKKERFSLILESASTNQTSMYLCASSPPGQVHEQYFGPGTRLTVT.

The rearrangement uses TRBV11-2 and TRBJ1-2; no clear D gene. Trimming stripped 5 bases from V and 4 bases from J, with 11 bases between. The germline V gene encodes CDR1 SGHAT and CDR2 FQNNGV. The CDR3 loop spans 13 amino acids. Written as DNA, the CDR3 is TGTGCCAGCAGCCCAGCCGGAGTCTATGGCTACACCTTC. Protein product: CASSPAGVYGYTF.

This rearrangement joins TRBV24-1 to TRBJ2-1, with D perhaps being TRBD1 or TRBD2 (6 bases each). From germline, CDR1 is KGHDR and CDR2 SFDVKD. This CDR3 contains 15 residues. V was clipped by 3 bases and J by 8 bases, with 16 bases between them. The CDR3 here is CATSDLGGSRDEQFF. The DNA of the CDR3 is TGTGCCACCAGTGATCTAGGGGGGAGCCGGGATGAGCAGTTCTTC.